This T cell receptor beta chain was obtained from a study of blood T cell repertoires in COVID-19. Study-wide context: Samples taken during acute and convalescent COVID-19 were collected in the United States, Italy and Spain.

The CDR3 contains 17 residues. Germline V gene sequence: CDR1 MGHRA, CDR2 YSYEKL. Trimming stripped 1 base from V and 0 bases from J, with 16 bases between. Sequencing was performed with immunoSEQ multiplex PCR; in TCRdb, only in-frame clones are kept and a portion is missing. The data hold tens of thousands of clones, with roughly 89% observed a single time. The gene calls are TRBV4-1 and TRBJ2-7; tentatively, D is TRBD2 (5 bases). Input material: peripheral blood. The sequence was collected from a woman of 80 years or more with acute or convalescent COVID-19. The DNA for the CDR3 is TGCGCCAGCAGCCAAGTGTTAGTCCTAGCCCACTCCTACGAGCAGTACTTC. It encodes CASSQVLVLAHSYEQYF.